The T cell receptor beta chain under discussion was sequenced for a study of human T cells and chemical hapten exposure. This clonotype appeared a few times. CDR1 is MDHEN and CDR2 is SYDVKM in the germline V gene. With 5 bases clipped from V and 0 bases from J, the junction kept 9 bases outside the gene matches. The CDR3 extends over 16 amino acids. Described time point: healthy volunteer bleed at 6 weeks. Total RNA was isolated from unfractionated whole blood. The library tagged each cDNA molecule with unique molecular identifiers. Authors' methods: TCRs per sample had a median of approximately 100,000 and ranged from about 23,224 to 750,000. Using its own MiXCR run on the RACE reads, TCRdb lists one record per CDR3 protein. The V and J calls here are based on TCRdb, not the publication. The sample lists tens of thousands of distinct CDR3 sequences, about 3.5% occurring once.

The chain recombines TRBV28 with TRBJ2-7; 8 bases match TRBD2. The TCR comes from a human donor in good health. Some clones in this sample may be carry-over from other donors' samples. The specimen was whole blood. The CDR3 coding sequence is TGTGCCAGCAGTGCCCTCACTAGCGGCACCTCCTACGAGCAGTACTTC. Its translation: CASSALTSGTSYEQYF.